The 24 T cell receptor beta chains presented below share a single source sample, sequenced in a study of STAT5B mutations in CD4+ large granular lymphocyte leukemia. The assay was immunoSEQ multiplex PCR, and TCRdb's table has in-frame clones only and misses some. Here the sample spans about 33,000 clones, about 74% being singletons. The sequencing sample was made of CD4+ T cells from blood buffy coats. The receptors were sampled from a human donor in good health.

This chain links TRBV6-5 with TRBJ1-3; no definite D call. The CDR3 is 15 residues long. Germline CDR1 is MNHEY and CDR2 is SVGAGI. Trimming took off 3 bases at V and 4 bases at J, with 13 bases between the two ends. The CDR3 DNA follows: TGTGCCAGCAGTTATAGAACGGCAGCGGGAAACACCATATATTTT. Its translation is CASSYRTAAGNTIYF.

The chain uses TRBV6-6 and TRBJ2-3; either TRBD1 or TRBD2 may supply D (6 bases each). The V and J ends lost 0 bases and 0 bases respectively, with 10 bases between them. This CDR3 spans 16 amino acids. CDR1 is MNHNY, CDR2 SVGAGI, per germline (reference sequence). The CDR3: CASSYSPGASTDTQYF. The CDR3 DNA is TGTGCCAGCAGTTACTCGCCGGGGGCCAGCACAGATACGCAGTATTTT.

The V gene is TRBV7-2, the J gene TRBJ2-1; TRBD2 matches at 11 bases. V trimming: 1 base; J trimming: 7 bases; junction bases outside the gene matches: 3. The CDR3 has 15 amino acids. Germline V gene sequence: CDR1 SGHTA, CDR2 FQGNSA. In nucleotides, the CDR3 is TGTGCCAGCAGCTTAGTTAGCGGGAGGGGGAATGAGCAGTTCTTC. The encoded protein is CASSLVSGRGNEQFF.

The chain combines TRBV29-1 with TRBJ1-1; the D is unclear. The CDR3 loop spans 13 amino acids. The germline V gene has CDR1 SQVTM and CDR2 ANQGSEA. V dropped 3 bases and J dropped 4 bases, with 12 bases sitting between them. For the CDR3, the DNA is TGCAGCGTTGAGAGATCTTTGGGCACTGAAGCTTTCTTT. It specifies CSVERSLGTEAFF. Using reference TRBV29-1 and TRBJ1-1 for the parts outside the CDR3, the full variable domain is SAVISQKPSRDICQRGTSLTIQCQVDSQVTMMFWYRQQPGQSLTLIATANQGSEATYESGFVIDKFPISRPNLTFSTLTVSNMSPEDSSIYLCSVERSLGTEAFFGQGTRLTVV.

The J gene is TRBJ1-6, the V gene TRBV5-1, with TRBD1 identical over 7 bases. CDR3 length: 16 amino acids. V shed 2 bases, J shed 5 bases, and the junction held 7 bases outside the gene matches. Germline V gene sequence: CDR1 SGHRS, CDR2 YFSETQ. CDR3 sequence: CASSLRTGQDNSPLHF. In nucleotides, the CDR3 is TGCGCCAGCAGCTTACGAACCGGACAGGATAATTCACCCCTCCACTTT.

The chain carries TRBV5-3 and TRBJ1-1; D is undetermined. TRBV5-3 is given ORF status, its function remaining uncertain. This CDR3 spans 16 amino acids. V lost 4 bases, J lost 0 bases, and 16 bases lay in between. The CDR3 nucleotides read TGTGCCAGAAGCCCGAACATAGAGATTCTGAACACTGAAGCTTTCTTT. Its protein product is CARSPNIEILNTEAFF.

CDR3 protein: CASSRDLTPTEQYF. The DNA of the CDR3 is TGCGCCAGCAGCCGGGACCTAACCCCTACCGAGCAGTACTTC. The J gene is TRBJ2-7, the V gene TRBV5-1, with D possibly called TRBD1 or TRBD2 (5 bases each). This CDR3 contains 14 residues. V was clipped by 4 bases and J by 6 bases, with 17 bases between them. The germline V gene has CDR1 SGHRS and CDR2 YFSETQ.

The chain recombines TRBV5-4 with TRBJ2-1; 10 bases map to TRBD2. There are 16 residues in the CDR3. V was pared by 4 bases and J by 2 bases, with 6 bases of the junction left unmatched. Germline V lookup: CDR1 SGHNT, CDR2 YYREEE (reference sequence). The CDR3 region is CASSGGSGGAYNEQFF. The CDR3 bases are TGTGCCAGCAGCGGAGGAAGCGGGGGGGCCTACAATGAGCAGTTCTTC.

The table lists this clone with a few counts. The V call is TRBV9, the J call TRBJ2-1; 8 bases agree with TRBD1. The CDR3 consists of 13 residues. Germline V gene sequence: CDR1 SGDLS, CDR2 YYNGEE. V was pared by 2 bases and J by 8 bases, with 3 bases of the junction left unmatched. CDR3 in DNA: TGTGCCAGCAGCGTGGGACAGGTCCATGAGCAGTTCTTC. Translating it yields CASSVGQVHEQFF.

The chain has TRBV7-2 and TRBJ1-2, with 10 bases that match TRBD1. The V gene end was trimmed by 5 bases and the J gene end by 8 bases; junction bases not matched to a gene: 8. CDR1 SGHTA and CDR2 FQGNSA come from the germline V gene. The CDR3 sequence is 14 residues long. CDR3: CASSTQGQGSGYTF. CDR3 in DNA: TGTGCCAGCAGCACCCAGGGACAGGGGAGCGGCTACACCTTC.

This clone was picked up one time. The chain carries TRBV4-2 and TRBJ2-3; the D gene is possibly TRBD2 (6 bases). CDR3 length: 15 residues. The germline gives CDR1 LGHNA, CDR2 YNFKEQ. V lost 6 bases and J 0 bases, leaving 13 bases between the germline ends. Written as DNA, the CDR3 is TGTGCCAGCAGTATTGTCGGGGGAAGCACAGATACGCAGTATTTT. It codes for CASSIVGGSTDTQYF.

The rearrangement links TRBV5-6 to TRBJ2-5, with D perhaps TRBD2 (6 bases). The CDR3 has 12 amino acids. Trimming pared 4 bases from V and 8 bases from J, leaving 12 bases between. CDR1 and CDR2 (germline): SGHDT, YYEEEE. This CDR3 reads CASSRGGVTQYF. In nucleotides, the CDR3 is TGTGCCAGCAGCCGCGGAGGGGTTACCCAGTACTTC.

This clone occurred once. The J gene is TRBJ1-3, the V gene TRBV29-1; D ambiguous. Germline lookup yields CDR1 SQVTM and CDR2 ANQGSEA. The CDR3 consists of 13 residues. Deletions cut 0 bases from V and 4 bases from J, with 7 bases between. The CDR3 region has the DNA TGCAGCGTTGAAGACGGAAGAGGAAACACCATATATTTT. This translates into CSVEDGRGNTIYF.

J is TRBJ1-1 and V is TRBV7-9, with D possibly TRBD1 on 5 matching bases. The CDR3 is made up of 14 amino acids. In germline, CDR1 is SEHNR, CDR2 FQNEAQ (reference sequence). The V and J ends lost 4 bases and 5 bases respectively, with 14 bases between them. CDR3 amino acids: CASSSRTGVTEAFF. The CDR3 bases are TGTGCCAGCAGCTCTCGGACGGGGGTGACTGAAGCTTTCTTT. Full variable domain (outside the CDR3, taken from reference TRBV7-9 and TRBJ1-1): DTGVSQNPRHKITKRGQNVTFRCDPISEHNRLYWYRQTLGQGPEFLTYFQNEAQLEKSRLLSDRFSAERPKGSFSTLEIQRTEQGDSAMYLCASSSRTGVTEAFFGQGTRLTVV.

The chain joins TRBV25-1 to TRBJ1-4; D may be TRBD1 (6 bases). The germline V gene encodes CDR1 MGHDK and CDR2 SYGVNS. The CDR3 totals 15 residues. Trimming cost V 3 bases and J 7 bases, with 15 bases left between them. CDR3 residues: CASSDRGARGEKLFF. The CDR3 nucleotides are TGTGCCAGCAGTGACCGGGGGGCGCGAGGTGAAAAACTGTTTTTT.

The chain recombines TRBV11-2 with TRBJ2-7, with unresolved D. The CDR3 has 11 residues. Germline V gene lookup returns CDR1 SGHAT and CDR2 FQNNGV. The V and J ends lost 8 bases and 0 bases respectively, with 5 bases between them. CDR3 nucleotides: TGTGCCAGCGCAAGCTCCTACGAGCAGTACTTC. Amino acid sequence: CASASSYEQYF.

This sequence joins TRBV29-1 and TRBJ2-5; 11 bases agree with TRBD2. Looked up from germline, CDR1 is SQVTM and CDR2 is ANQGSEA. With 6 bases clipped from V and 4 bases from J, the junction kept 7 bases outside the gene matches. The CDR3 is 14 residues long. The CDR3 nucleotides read TGCAGCGTCCTAGCGGGGGGTGGTGGAGAGACCCAGTACTTC. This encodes CSVLAGGGGETQYF. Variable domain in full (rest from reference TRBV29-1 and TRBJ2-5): SAVISQKPSRDICQRGTSLTIQCQVDSQVTMMFWYRQQPGQSLTLIATANQGSEATYESGFVIDKFPISRPNLTFSTLTVSNMSPEDSSIYLCSVLAGGGGETQYFGPGTRLLVL.

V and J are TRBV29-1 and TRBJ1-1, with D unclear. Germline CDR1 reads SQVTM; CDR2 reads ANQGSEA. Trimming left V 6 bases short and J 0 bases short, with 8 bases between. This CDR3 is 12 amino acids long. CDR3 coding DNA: TGCAGCGTCACGGGCCTGAACACTGAAGCTTTCTTT. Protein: CSVTGLNTEAFF.

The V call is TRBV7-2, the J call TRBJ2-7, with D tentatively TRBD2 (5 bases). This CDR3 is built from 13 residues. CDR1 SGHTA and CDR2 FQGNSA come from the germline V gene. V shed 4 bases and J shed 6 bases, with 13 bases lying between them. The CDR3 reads CASSSSLAGEQYF. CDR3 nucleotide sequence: TGTGCCAGCAGCTCCTCCTTGGCGGGCGAGCAGTACTTC. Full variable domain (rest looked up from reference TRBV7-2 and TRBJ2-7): GAGVSQSPSNKVTEKGKDVELRCDPISGHTALYWYRQSLGQGLEFLIYFQGNSAPDKSGLPSDRFSAERTGGSVSTLTIQRTQQEDSAVYLCASSSSLAGEQYFGPGTRLTVT.

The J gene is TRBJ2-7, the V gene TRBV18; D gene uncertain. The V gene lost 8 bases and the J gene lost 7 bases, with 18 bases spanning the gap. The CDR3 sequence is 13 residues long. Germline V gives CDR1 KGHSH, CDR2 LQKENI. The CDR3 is CASTQRSWDEQYF. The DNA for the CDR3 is TGTGCCAGCACACAGAGGTCCTGGGATGAGCAGTACTTC.

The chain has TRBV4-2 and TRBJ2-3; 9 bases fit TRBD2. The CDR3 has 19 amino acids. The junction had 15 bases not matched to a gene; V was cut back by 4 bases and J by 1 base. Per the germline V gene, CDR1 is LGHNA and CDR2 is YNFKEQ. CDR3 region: CASSLSARGGLFRTDTQYF. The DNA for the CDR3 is TGTGCCAGCAGCCTTAGTGCGCGGGGGGGCCTTTTTCGCACAGATACGCAGTATTTT.

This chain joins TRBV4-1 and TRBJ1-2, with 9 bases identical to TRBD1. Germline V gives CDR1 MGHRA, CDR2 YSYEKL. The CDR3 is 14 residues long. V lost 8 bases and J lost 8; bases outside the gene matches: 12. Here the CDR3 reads CASGQGLGTGGYTF. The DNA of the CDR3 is TGCGCCAGCGGACAGGGGCTTGGGACCGGGGGCTACACCTTC.

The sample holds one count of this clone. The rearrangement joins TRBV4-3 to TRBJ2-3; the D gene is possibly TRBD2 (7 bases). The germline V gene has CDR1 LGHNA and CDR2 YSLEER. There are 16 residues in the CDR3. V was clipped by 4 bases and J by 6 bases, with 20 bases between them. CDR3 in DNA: TGCGCCAGCAGCCGGGGAGGCGGGGCGGGGGCGGATACGCAGTATTTT. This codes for CASSRGGGAGADTQYF.

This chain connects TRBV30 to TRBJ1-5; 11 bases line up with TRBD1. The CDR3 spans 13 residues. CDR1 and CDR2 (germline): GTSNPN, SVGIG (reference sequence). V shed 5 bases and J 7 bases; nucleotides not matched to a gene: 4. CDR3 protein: CAWGDRGDQPQHF. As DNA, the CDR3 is TGTGCCTGGGGGGACAGGGGGGACCAGCCCCAGCATTTT.